These 7 T cell receptor beta chains originate from one sample sequenced in a study of blood T cell repertoires in COVID-19. Measured with immunoSEQ multiplex PCR; TCRdb has only the in-frame clones, and not every one. The repertoire holds roughly 500,000 clones, with roughly nine tenths as singletons. The sample consisted of peripheral blood. These receptors originate from a man between 18 and 35 years old with COVID-19, enrolled during active disease.

This clone was counted once. The chain is built from TRBV19 and TRBJ2-3; TRBD2 matches 9 bases. Trimming removed 3 bases from V and 4 bases from J; junction bases left unmatched: 5. CDR3 length equals 15 residues. Germline assignment: CDR1 LNHDA and CDR2 SQIVND (reference sequence). CDR3 coding DNA: TGTGCCAGTAGTATGACTAGCGGAGCCCCAGATACGCAGTATTTT. Translating gives CASSMTSGAPDTQYF.

The J gene is TRBJ2-3, the V gene TRBV4-1; TRBD2 agrees at 8 bases. Germline CDR1 MGHRA, CDR2 YSYEKL. The V and J ends lost 4 bases and 1 base, in that order; junction bases with no gene match: 4. The CDR3 loop spans 15 amino acids. The CDR3: CASSPQAGGTDTQYF. The DNA of the CDR3 is TGCGCCAGCAGCCCCCAAGCGGGGGGCACAGATACGCAGTATTTT.

The chain has TRBV7-2 and TRBJ2-1; 8 positions match TRBD2. The J segment lost 5 bases and the V segment lost 5 bases, leaving 8 bases of the junction unmatched. The CDR3 spans 15 residues. Germline values: CDR1 SGHTA, CDR2 FQGNSA. The DNA of the CDR3 is TGTGCCAGCAGCGTCATAGCGGGACCAAACAATGAGCAGTTCTTC. It specifies CASSVIAGPNNEQFF.

V is TRBV7-9 and J is TRBJ1-5; D possibly corresponds to TRBD1 (5 bases). Germline assignment: CDR1 SEHNR and CDR2 FQNEAQ (reference sequence). The CDR3 runs 14 residues. The germline V and J ends were trimmed by 5 bases and 6 bases, with 14 bases remaining between them. The CDR3 protein is CASSPGRGGQPQHF. For the CDR3, the DNA is TGTGCCAGCAGCCCCGGTCGGGGGGGTCAGCCCCAGCATTTT.

In this sample, this clone turned up a few times. The gene calls are TRBV2 and TRBJ2-3, with D maybe TRBD2 (6 bases). The V gene lost 6 bases and the J gene lost 1 base, with 17 bases spanning the gap. CDR3 length: 16 amino acids. Germline CDR1 and CDR2: SNHLY and FYNNEI. This chain's CDR3 is CASRSWTNAGTDTQYF. The CDR3 DNA follows: TGTGCCAGCAGGAGCTGGACTAATGCGGGCACAGATACGCAGTATTTT.

The chain employs TRBV15 and TRBJ1-5; D unclear. The CDR3 sequence is 13 residues long. The germline CDR1 and CDR2 sequences are LNHNV and YYDKDF (reference sequence). The V and J ends lost 5 bases and 4 bases respectively, with 9 bases between them. As DNA, the CDR3 is TGTGCCACCAGCCCGAGGTGGAATCAGCCCCAGCATTTT. It yields the protein CATSPRWNQPQHF.

The chain couples TRBV7-3 to TRBJ2-3; 7 positions agree with TRBD2. This CDR3 region has 15 residues. The J segment lost 0 bases and the V segment lost 5 bases, leaving 5 bases of the junction unmatched. Germline values: CDR1 SGHTA, CDR2 FQGTGA. CDR3 DNA sequence: TGTGCCAGCAGCGCAAGCGGGATTAGCACAGATACGCAGTATTTT. It codes for CASSASGISTDTQYF.